A selection of T cell receptor beta chains follows, all from one sample in a study of early T cells in non-severe SARS-CoV-2 infection. TCRdb passed the 5' RACE reads through MiXCR, listing each CDR3 protein once. The sample contains about 58,000 distinct CDR3 sequences, approximately 13% of which appear only once. The sample consisted of whole blood. These receptors all come from an adult who was a healthcare worker with PCR-confirmed SARS-CoV-2 infection or an uninfected control (not recorded which). CDR3s include the opening cysteine and the closing phenylalanine or tryptophan. D genes are given only for firm matches. Rows give clone size only sometimes, using once, few, many, or a class for an expanded clone.

clone_size d_call j_call v_call cdr3_aa cdr3_nt
many NA TRBJ2-7 TRBV5-8 CASSPNNEQYF TGTGCCAGCAGCCCGAATAACGAGCAGTACTTC
NA NA TRBJ2-5 TRBV10-1 CASSGNQETQYF TGCGCCAGCAGTGGGAACCAAGAGACCCAGTACTTC
NA TRBD2 TRBJ2-5 TRBV7-8 CASSSSGGVQETQYF TGTGCCAGCAGCTCCTCGGGGGGGGTTCAAGAGACCCAGTACTTC
NA NA TRBJ2-2 TRBV30 CAWSVGYTGELFF TGTGCCTGGAGTGTAGGCTACACCGGGGAGCTGTTTTTT
many TRBD2 TRBJ2-1 TRBV9 CASSVAPLANMGNEQFF TGTGCCAGCAGCGTAGCTCCACTAGCGAACATGGGGAATGAGCAGTTCTTC
many NA TRBJ2-1 TRBV10-3 CAISDIGGWDRAYNEQFF TGTGCCATCAGTGATATCGGTGGGTGGGACCGAGCCTACAATGAGCAGTTCTTC
many TRBD2 TRBJ2-1 TRBV5-1 CASSFMLAGVYNEQFF TGCGCCAGCAGCTTTATGCTAGCGGGGGTTTACAATGAGCAGTTCTTC
many NA TRBJ1-2 TRBV2 CASRVRQEANYGYTF TGTGCCAGCAGGGTTCGACAGGAAGCTAACTATGGCTACACCTTC
many NA TRBJ1-1 TRBV11-3 CASSLGGFGTEAFF TGTGCCAGCAGCTTAGGCGGGTTCGGCACTGAAGCTTTCTTT
few NA TRBJ1-1 TRBV10-3 CAISDGGGTEAFF TGTGCCATCAGTGATGGGGGGGGCACTGAAGCTTTCTTT
many TRBD1 TRBJ2-1 TRBV2 CASSADRDPYNEQFF TGTGCCAGCAGCGCAGACAGGGACCCCTACAATGAGCAGTTCTTC